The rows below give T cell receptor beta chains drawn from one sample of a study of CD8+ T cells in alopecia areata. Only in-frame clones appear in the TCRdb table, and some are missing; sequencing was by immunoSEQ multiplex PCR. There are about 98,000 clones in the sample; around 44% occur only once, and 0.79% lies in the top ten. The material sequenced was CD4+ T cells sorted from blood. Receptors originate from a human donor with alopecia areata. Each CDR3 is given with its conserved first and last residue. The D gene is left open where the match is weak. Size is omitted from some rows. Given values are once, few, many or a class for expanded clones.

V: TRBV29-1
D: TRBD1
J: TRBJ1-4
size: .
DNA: TGCAGCGTCCAAAGGCTACAGGGGGCAGAGGAAAAACTGTTTTTT
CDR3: CSVQRLQGAEEKLFF

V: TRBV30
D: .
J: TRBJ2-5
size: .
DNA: TGTGCCTGGACAGGGGTCAAAGAGACCCAGTACTTC
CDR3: CAWTGVKETQYF

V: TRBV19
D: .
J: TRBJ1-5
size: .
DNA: TGTGCCAGTAGTACCCAGCAGGATCAGCCCCAGCATTTT
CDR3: CASSTQQDQPQHF

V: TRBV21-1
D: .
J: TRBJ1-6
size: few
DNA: TGTGCCAGCAGCAAAGCCGCGGGTTGGAGTAATTCACCCCTCCACTTT
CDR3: CASSKAAGWSNSPLHF

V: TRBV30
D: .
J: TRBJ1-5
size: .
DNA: TGTGCCTGGAGTGGCGGGGTGAGTCAGCCCCAGCATTTT
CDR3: CAWSGGVSQPQHF

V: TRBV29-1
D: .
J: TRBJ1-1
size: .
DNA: TGCAGCGTTGTAAACAGGGAGAACACTGAAGCTTTCTTT
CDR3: CSVVNRENTEAFF

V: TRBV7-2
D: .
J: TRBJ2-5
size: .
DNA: TGTGCCAGTCTTACTCCGGGGGTGGGGACCCAGTACTTC
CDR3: CASLTPGVGTQYF

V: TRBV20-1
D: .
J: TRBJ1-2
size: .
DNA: TGCAGTGCTAGAGGCGCCTATGGCTACACCTTC
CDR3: CSARGAYGYTF

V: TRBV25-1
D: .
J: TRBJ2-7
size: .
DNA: TGTGCCAGCAGACACGAGCGGGAGCAGTACTTC
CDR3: CASRHEREQYF

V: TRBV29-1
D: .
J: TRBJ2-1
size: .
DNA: TGCAGCGTTGATGGTCGGGGCTACAATGAGCAGTTCTTC
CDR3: CSVDGRGYNEQFF

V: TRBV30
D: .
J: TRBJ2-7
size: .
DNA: TGTGCCTGGAGTACCGGGACCTACGAGCAGTACTTC
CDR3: CAWSTGTYEQYF

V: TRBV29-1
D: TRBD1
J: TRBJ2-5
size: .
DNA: TGCAGCGTTGGGACAGGGGGCTTCCAAGAGACCCAGTACTTC
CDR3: CSVGTGGFQETQYF

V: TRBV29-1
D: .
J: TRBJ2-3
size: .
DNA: TGCAGCGTTGAGTGGCGGGGCACAGATACGCAGTATTTT
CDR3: CSVEWRGTDTQYF

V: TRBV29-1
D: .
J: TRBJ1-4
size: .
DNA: TGCAGCGGACTGGACGGGGAAAAACTGTTTTTT
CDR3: CSGLDGEKLFF

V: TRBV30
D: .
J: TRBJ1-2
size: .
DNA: TGTGCCTGGAGTCCGGTGGACAGAGACTATGGCTACACCTTC
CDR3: CAWSPVDRDYGYTF

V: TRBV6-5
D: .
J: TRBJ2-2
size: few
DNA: TGTGCCAGCGCCGTGACAGGAAACACCGGGGAGCTGTTTTTT
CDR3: CASAVTGNTGELFF

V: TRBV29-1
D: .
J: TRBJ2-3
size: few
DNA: TGCAGCGTTCGCCCGTTAAGCGCCAGCACAGATACGCAGTATTTT
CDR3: CSVRPLSASTDTQYF

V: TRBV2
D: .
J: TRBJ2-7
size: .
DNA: TGTGCCAGCAGTGCTGGAGCTTCCAGCTCCTACGAGCAGTACTTC
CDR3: CASSAGASSSYEQYF

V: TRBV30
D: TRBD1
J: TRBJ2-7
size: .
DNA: TGTGCCTGCACCCAGAACGGGACAGGGGGTTACGAGCAGTACTTC
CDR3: CACTQNGTGGYEQYF

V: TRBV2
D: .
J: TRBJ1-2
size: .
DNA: TGTGCCACGCGACAGGATTCGTCGTCGTATGGCTACACCTTC
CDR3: CATRQDSSSYGYTF

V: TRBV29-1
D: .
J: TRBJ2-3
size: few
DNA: TGCAGCGTTGAAGAACGGCTCCCTGGATCTAGCACAGATACGCAGTATTTT
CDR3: CSVEERLPGSSTDTQYF

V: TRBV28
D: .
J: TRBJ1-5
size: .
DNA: TGTGCCAGCAGTTTTGGAGGAGGCGCAAGCAATCAGCCCCAGCATTTT
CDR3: CASSFGGGASNQPQHF

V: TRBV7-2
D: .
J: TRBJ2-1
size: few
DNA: TGTGCCAGCAGCTTAGTTGTAGGGTCGAATGAGCAGTTCTTC
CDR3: CASSLVVGSNEQFF

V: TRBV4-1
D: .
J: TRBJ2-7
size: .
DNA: TGCGCCAGCAGCCAGGTTGGACAAGTGGCGAAGGAGCAGTACTTC
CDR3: CASSQVGQVAKEQYF

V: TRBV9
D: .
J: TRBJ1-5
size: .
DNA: TGTGCCAGCAGCGTAGGAGTCACAAGCAATCAGCCCCAGCATTTT
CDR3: CASSVGVTSNQPQHF

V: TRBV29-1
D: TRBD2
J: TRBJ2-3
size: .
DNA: TGCAGCGTCTTACTAGCGGGCACAGATACGCAGTATTTT
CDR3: CSVLLAGTDTQYF

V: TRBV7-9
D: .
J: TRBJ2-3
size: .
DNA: TGTGCCAGCAGCCTTGGTCGGGACACAGATACGCAGTATTTT
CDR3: CASSLGRDTDTQYF

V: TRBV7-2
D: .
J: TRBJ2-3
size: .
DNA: TGTGCCAGCAGCTTAGGGCTAGCAAGCACAGATACGCAGTATTTT
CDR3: CASSLGLASTDTQYF

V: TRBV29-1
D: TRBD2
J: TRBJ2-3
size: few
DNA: TGCAGCGGCGGGGGTCAGGCGCAGTATTTT
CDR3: CSGGGQAQYF

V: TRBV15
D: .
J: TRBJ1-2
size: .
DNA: TGTGCCACCAGCAGAGATAGAGTAGACGGCCGGAGAGGGTTGGGCTACACCTTC
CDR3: CATSRDRVDGRRGLGYTF

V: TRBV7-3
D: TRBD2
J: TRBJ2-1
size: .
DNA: TGTGCCAGCAGCCCCGGGACTAGTCGGTTTTCCGAGCAGTTCTTC
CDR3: CASSPGTSRFSEQFF

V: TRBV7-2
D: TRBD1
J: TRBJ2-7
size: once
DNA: TGTGCCAGCAGCTATCGACAGGGCCCCTACGAGCAGTACTTC
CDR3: CASSYRQGPYEQYF

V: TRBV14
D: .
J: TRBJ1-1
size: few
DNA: TGTGCCAGCAGCCCGGGGGGGGTCGGGATGAACACTGAAGCTTTCTTT
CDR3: CASSPGGVGMNTEAFF

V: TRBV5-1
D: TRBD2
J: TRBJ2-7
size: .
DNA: TGCGCCAGCAGCTCTCGACTAGCGGGTTCCCAATACGAGCAGTACTTC
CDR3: CASSSRLAGSQYEQYF

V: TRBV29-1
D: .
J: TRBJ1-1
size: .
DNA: TGCAGCGTTGAAACGGGGAGTTGGGCTGAAGCTTTCTTT
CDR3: CSVETGSWAEAFF

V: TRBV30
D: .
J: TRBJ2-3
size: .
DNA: TGTGCCTGGAGTGCGGGGACCGGCACAGATACGCAGTATTTT
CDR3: CAWSAGTGTDTQYF

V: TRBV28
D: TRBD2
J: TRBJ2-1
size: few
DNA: TGTGCCAGCAGTGGGGGACTAGCTAACCACAATGAGCAGTTCTTC
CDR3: CASSGGLANHNEQFF

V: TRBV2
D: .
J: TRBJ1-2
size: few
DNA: TGTGCCAGCAGTGAACAGGGGATTAACTATGGCTACACCTTC
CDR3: CASSEQGINYGYTF

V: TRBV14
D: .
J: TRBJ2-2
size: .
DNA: TGTGCCAGCAGCCAGGGACTGAGCACCGGGGAGCTGTTTTTT
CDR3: CASSQGLSTGELFF

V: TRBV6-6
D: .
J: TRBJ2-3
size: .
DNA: TGTGCCAGCAGTTCTATAGATACGCAGTATTTT
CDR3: CASSSIDTQYF

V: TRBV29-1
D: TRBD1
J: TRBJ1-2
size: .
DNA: TGCAGCGTTGGACAGGGAGGTGGCTACACCTTC
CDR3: CSVGQGGGYTF

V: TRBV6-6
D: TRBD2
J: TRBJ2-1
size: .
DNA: TGTGCCAGCAGCCCTCCTAGCGGGGGGGGAAATGAGCAGTTCTTC
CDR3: CASSPPSGGGNEQFF

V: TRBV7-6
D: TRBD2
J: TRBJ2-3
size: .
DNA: TGTGCCAGCAGCCCAGGACTAGCGGGGGATACGCAGTATTTT
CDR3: CASSPGLAGDTQYF

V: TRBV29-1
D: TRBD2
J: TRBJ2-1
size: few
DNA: TGCAGCGTTGACCCTACTAGCGGTGAGCAGTTCTTC
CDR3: CSVDPTSGEQFF

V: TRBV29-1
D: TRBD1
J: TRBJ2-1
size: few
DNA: TGCAGCGGGGGGAGGACAGGGGTTGGCAATGAGCAGTTCTTC
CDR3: CSGGRTGVGNEQFF

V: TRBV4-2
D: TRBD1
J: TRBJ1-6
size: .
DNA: TGTGCCAGCAGCCAAGCGGTAGGGGGCTACCCATCACCCCTCCACTTT
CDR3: CASSQAVGGYPSPLHF

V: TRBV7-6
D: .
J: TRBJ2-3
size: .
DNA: TGTGCCAGCAGCTTAGGGACCCGGGATACGCAGTATTTT
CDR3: CASSLGTRDTQYF

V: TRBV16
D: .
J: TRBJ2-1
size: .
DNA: TGTGCCAGCAGCCGATCCACCCTCACCTTAGGGGACAATGAGCAGTTCTTC
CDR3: CASSRSTLTLGDNEQFF

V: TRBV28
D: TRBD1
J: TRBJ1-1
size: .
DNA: TGTGCCGGCGGACAGGGGGGAGTCACTGAAGCTTTCTTT
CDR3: CAGGQGGVTEAFF

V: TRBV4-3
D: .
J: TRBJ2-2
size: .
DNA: TGCGCCAGCAGCCAAGATGGGGCGAACACCGGGGAGCTGTTTTTT
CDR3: CASSQDGANTGELFF

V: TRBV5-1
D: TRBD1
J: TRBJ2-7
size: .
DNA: TGCGCCAGCAGCTCGGGACAGGGGTTATACGAGCAGTACTTC
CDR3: CASSSGQGLYEQYF

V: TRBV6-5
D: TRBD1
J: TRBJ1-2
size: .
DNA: TGTGCCAGCAGCCCCGACAGGGCCTATGGCTACACCTTC
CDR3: CASSPDRAYGYTF

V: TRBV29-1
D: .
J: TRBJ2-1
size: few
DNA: TGCAGCGTCAATTCCAGGCTTCCCGACAATGAGCAGTTCTTC
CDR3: CSVNSRLPDNEQFF